What follows describes a single T cell receptor (beta chain). The target antigen is unknown. The record originates from a study of T-cell memory formation after mild COVID-19. Study-wide background: The TCR clusters were mostly specific to one donor. Study-level points and caveats: Second-wave clones with a day 37 peak had unconfirmed SARS-CoV-2 specificity.

TCRdb itself ran the 5' RACE reads through MiXCR, one entry per CDR3 protein. The table has around 320,000 distinct CDR3 sequences, just under 20% seen once. This CDR3 has 17 amino acids. V lost 0 bases to trimming and J lost 3 bases, with 15 bases between them. Germline assignment: CDR1 SGHVS and CDR2 FQNEAQ. V is TRBV7-8 and J is TRBJ2-1, with a weak D call TRBD2 (6 bases). The sequencing sample was made of PBMCs or a T cell subset sorted from them (not recorded which). The clonotype originates from a young man who had mild COVID-19 (a few samples of this study predate the infection). Cell type and time point are not known. Here the CDR3 reads CASSLASGSLDYNEQFF. Written as DNA, the CDR3 is TGTGCCAGCAGCTTAGCTAGCGGCTCTTTAGACTACAATGAGCAGTTCTTC.